This T cell receptor beta chain was identified during a study of T cell repertoires in cytomegalovirus infection. At the level of the study: An indication of both CMV infection and matching HLA type came from public TCR beta signatures. Broader study findings: Cumulative frequency (of public TCR beta family members) identified carriers of CMV plus the relevant HLA.

Germline V lookup: CDR1 LNHDA, CDR2 SQIVND (reference sequence). This CDR3 has 11 residues. Each CDR3 protein is one row after TCRdb ran MiXCR on the reads. Of roughly 990,000 distinct CDR3 sequences listed, approximately 31% are singletons. As to this clonotype: Antigen: not known. At one boundary the junction diverges from the germline segment, which might be a read error.

The receptor comes from a human donor in good health (CMV status not recorded). Some clones in this sample may be carry-over from other donors' samples. The input for sequencing was cultured CD8+ T cells from PBMCs, taken from culture after CMV antigen stimulation. The V and J genes are TRBV19 and TRBJ2-1; no clear D gene. The DNA of the CDR3 is TGTGCCAGTAGTCGCCCTCCCCGAACCGAATTC. This codes for CASSRPPRTEF.